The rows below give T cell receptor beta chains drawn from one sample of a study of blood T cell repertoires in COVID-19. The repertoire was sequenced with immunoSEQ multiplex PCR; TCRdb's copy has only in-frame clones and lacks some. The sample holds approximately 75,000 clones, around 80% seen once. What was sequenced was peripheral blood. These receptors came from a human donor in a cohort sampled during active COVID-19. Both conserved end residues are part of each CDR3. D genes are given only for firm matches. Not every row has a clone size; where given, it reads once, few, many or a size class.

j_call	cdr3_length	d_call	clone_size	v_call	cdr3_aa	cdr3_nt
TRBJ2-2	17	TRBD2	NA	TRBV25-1	CASRTSGGFLNTGELFF	TGTGCCAGCAGAACTAGCGGGGGGTTTTTGAACACCGGGGAGCTGTTTTTT
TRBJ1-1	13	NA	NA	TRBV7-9	CASSLVRDTEAFF	TGTGCCAGCAGCTTAGTGAGGGACACTGAAGCTTTCTTT
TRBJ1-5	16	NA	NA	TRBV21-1	CASTKGDRYSNQPQHF	TGTGCCAGCACCAAGGGGGACAGATATAGCAATCAGCCCCAGCATTTT
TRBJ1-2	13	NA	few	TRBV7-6	CASSLGGNYGYTF	TGTGCCAGCAGCTTAGGGGGCAACTATGGCTACACCTTC
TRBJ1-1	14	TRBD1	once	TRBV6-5	CASRPPGQSKGAFF	TGTGCCAGCAGGCCCCCGGGACAGTCTAAAGGAGCTTTCTTT
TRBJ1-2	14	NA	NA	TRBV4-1	CASSHRGFGYGYTF	TGCGCCAGCAGCCACAGGGGTTTCGGGTATGGCTACACCTTC
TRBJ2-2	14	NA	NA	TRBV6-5	CASSINRNTGELFF	TGTGCCAGCAGTATAAACAGGAACACCGGGGAGCTGTTTTTT
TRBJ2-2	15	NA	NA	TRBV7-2	CASSLVRPPAGELFF	TGTGCCAGCAGCTTAGTTCGTCCGCCGGCCGGGGAGCTGTTTTTT
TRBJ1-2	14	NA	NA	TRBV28	CASSVQASNYGYTF	TGTGCCAGCAGTGTCCAAGCCTCTAACTATGGCTACACCTTC
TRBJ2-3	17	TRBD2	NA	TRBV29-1	CSVAGTSGGGSTDTQYF	TGCAGCGTTGCTGGGACTAGCGGGGGGGGCAGCACAGATACGCAGTATTTT
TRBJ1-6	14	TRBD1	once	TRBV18	CASSLDRDNSPLHF	TGTGCCAGCTCCTTGGACAGGGATAATTCACCCCTCCACTTT
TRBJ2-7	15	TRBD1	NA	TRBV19	CASSPQRRGPEEQYF	TGTGCCAGTAGCCCGCAACGCAGGGGGCCGGAGGAGCAGTACTTC
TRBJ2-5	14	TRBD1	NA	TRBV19	CATLDRGRTETQYF	TGTGCCACCCTAGACAGGGGGCGAACGGAGACCCAGTACTTC
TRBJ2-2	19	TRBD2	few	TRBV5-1	CASSLALAGGLRNTGELFF	TGCGCCAGCAGCTTGGCCTTAGCGGGGGGTTTGAGGAACACCGGGGAGCTGTTTTTT
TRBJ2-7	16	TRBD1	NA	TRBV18	CASSPLGRQGAYEQYF	TGTGCCAGCTCACCCCTGGGCCGACAGGGGGCCTACGAGCAGTACTTC
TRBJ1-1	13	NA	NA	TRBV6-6	CASGLGRGTEAFF	TGTGCCAGCGGGCTTGGTAGGGGCACTGAAGCTTTCTTT
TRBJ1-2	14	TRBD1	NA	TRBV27	CASSPGQGAYGYTF	TGTGCCAGCAGCCCAGGACAGGGCGCCTATGGCTACACCTTC
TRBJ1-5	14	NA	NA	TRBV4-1	CASSQLGGNQPQHF	TGCGCCAGCAGCCAATTGGGGGGGAATCAGCCCCAGCATTTT
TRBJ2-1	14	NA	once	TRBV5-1	CASSYQKRDNEQFF	TGCGCCAGCAGCTACCAAAAAAGAGACAATGAGCAGTTCTTC
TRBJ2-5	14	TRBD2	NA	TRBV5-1	CATSRAGGAETQYF	TGCGCCACCTCCCGCGCGGGGGGGGCAGAGACCCAGTACTTC
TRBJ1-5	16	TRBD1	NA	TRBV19	CASSGQAGGLDQPQHF	TGTGCCAGTAGTGGTCAGGCAGGGGGCCTGGATCAGCCCCAGCATTTT
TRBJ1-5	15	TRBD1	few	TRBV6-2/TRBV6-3	CASSLDDREYQPQHF	TGTGCCAGCAGTTTAGATGACAGGGAATATCAGCCCCAGCATTTT
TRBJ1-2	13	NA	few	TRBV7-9	CASSPENEDGYTF	TGTGCCAGCAGCCCCGAGAACGAGGATGGCTACACCTTC
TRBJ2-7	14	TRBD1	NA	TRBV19	CASSRTGVDYEQYF	TGTGCCAGTAGTAGAACAGGGGTTGACTACGAGCAGTACTTC
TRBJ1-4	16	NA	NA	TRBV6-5	CASSYFLGPTNEKLFF	TGTGCCAGCAGTTACTTCCTGGGGCCCACTAATGAAAAACTGTTTTTT
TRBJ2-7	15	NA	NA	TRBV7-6	CASSLWAGAEGEQYF	TGTGCCAGCAGCTTATGGGCGGGGGCCGAGGGGGAGCAGTACTTC
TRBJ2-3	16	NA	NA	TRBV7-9	CASSSTRGSGTDTQYF	TGTGCCAGCAGCTCGACCCGGGGGTCTGGCACAGATACGCAGTATTTT
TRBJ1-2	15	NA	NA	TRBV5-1	CASPPRPVTFYGYTF	TGCGCCAGCCCCCCGCGGCCAGTGACGTTCTATGGCTACACCTTC
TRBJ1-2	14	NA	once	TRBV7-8	CASSIRHSNYGYTF	TGTGCCAGCAGCATAAGACACTCTAACTATGGCTACACCTTC
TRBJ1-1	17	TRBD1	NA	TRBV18	CASSPGTALNMNTEAFF	TGTGCCAGCTCCCCCGGGACAGCGCTCAATATGAACACTGAAGCTTTCTTT
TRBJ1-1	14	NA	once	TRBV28	CASSSEGLRTEAFF	TGTGCCAGCAGTTCGGAGGGGTTAAGAACTGAAGCTTTCTTT
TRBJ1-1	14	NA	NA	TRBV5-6	CASSLGRENTEAFF	TGTGCCAGCAGCTTGGGCAGGGAGAACACTGAAGCTTTCTTT
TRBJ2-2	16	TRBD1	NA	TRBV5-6	CASSLATGWGTGELFF	TGTGCCAGCAGCTTAGCGACAGGGTGGGGCACCGGGGAGCTGTTTTTT
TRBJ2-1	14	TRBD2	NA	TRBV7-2	CASSYSGGAHEQFF	TGTGCCAGCAGCTATAGCGGGGGGGCGCATGAGCAGTTCTTC
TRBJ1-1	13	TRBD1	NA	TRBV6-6	CASSGGTGGGGFF	TGTGCCAGCAGTGGAGGGACAGGGGGCGGCGGTTTCTTT
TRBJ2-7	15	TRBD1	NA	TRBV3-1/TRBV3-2	CASSQGGQGSYEQYF	TGTGCCAGCAGCCAAGGGGGACAGGGTAGCTACGAGCAGTACTTC
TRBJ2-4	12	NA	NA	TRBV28	CASSSGVNIQYF	TGTGCCAGCAGTTCAGGGGTGAACATTCAGTACTTC
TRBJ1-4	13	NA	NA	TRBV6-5	CASGDPAGEKLFF	TGTGCCAGCGGAGACCCGGCGGGTGAAAAACTGTTTTTT
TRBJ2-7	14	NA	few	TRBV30	CAWSVRGFNYEQYF	TGTGCCTGGAGTGTACGGGGTTTTAACTACGAGCAGTACTTC
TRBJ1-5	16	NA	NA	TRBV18	CASSPDLGQSNQPQHF	TGTGCCAGCTCACCGGACTTGGGACAAAGCAATCAGCCCCAGCATTTT
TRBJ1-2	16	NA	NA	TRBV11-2	CASSSKSGTGNYGYTF	TGTGCCAGCAGCTCTAAAAGCGGGACTGGTAACTATGGCTACACCTTC
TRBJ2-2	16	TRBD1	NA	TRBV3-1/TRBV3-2	CASSQGTGLGTGELFF	TGTGCCAGCAGCCAGGGGACAGGGTTGGGCACCGGGGAGCTGTTTTTT
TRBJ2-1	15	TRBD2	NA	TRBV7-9	CASSLAAGGNNEQFF	TGTGCCAGCAGCTTAGCCGCGGGGGGGAACAATGAGCAGTTCTTC
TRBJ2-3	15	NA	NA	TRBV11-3	CASSLEGGRWDTQYF	TGTGCCAGCAGCTTAGAGGGGGGGCGGTGGGATACGCAGTATTTT
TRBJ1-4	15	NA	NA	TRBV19	CASSNLQVYNEKLFF	TGTGCCAGTTCAAATCTACAGGTGTATAATGAAAAACTGTTTTTT
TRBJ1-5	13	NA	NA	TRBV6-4	CASSQYSNQPQHF	TGTGCCAGCTCCCAGTATAGCAATCAGCCCCAGCATTTT
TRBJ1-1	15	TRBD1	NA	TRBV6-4	CASSDTGTGNTEAFF	TGTGCCAGCAGTGACACCGGGACAGGGAACACTGAAGCTTTCTTT
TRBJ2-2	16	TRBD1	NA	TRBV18	CASSPLGTGWTGELFF	TGTGCCAGCTCACCACTCGGGACAGGGTGGACCGGGGAGCTGTTTTTT
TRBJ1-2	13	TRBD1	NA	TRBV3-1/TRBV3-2	CASSQYRGLGYTF	TGTGCCAGCAGCCAGTACAGGGGGCTTGGCTACACCTTC
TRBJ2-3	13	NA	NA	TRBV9	CASSVARSDTQYF	TGTGCCAGCAGCGTAGCTAGATCAGATACGCAGTATTTT
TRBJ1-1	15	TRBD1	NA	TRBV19	CASSRQGPSGAEAFF	TGTGCCAGTAGTCGACAGGGTCCCTCGGGGGCTGAAGCTTTCTTT
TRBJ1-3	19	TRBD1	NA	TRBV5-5	CASSLALVRTGSSGNTIYF	TGTGCCAGCAGCTTGGCCCTGGTTCGGACAGGGTCCTCTGGAAACACCATATATTTT
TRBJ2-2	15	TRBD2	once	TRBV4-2	CASSQEGLVSGELFF	TGTGCCAGCAGCCAAGAGGGACTAGTCTCCGGGGAGCTGTTTTTT
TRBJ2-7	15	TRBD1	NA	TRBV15	CATSRGGTGSYEQYF	TGTGCCACCAGCAGAGGTGGGACAGGGAGCTACGAGCAGTACTTC